This T cell receptor beta chain was profiled in a study of blood T cell repertoires in COVID-19. Trimming left V 0 bases short and J 4 bases short, with 21 bases between. Germline V gene sequence: CDR1 LNHNV, CDR2 YYDKDF (reference sequence). CDR3 length: 18 amino acids. Clones were sequenced by immunoSEQ multiplex PCR, and TCRdb holds only the in-frame ones, with some missing. The sample contains 210,000 or so clones, around nine tenths of which appear only once. This clone has just one count. The TCR sequence derives from a woman between 55 and 75 years old with acute or convalescent COVID-19. The rearrangement joins TRBV15 to TRBJ1-2; TRBD1 is a possible D gene (6 bases). Sequencing input: peripheral blood. The CDR3 reads CATSRDGFGNRDLYGYTF. CDR3 bases: TGTGCCACCAGCAGAGATGGGTTTGGTAACAGGGACCTCTATGGCTACACCTTC.